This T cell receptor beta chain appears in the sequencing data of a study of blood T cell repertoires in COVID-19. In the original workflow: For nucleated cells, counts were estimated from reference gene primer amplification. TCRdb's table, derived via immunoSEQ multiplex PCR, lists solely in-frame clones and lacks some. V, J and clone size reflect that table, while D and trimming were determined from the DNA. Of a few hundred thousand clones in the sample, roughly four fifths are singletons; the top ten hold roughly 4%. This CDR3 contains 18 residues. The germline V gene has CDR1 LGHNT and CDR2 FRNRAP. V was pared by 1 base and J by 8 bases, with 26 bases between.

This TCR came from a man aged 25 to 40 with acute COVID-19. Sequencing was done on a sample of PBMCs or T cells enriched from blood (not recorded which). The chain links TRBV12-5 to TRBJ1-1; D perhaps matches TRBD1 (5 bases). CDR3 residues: CASGLGPALDSLWKEAFF. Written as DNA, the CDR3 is TGTGCTAGTGGTTTGGGGCCCGCCCTTGACAGCCTTTGGAAGGAAGCTTTCTTT.